Below are 18 T cell receptor beta chains sequenced from a single sample in a study of blood T cell repertoires in COVID-19. Here immunoSEQ multiplex PCR was the method, and the copy in TCRdb shows in-frame clones only, minus some. The profile covers roughly 120,000 clones, with around 90% appearing a single time and almost 0.9% taken by the ten largest. The source material was peripheral blood. The origin of the receptors is a woman between 50 and 59 years old with active or convalescent COVID-19.

CDR3 residues: CSIREAGDEQYF. For the CDR3, the DNA is TGCAGCATCCGGGAGGCCGGCGACGAGCAGTACTTC. The chain combines TRBV29-1 with TRBJ2-7; 7 bases match TRBD2. Germline CDR1 is SQVTM and CDR2 is ANQGSEA. The CDR3 is 12 residues long. The trim removed 8 bases at V and 5 bases at J, leaving 9 bases unmatched.

The chain couples TRBV7-2 to TRBJ1-1, with D unresolved. Germline CDR1 and CDR2: SGHTA and FQGNSA. The V end was cut by 3 bases, the J end by 1 base, with 12 bases between. The CDR3 is made up of 15 amino acids. The CDR3 bases are TGTGCCAGCAGCTTCAGCGCAACATCGAACACTGAAGCTTTCTTT. It encodes CASSFSATSNTEAFF. The variable domain in full, with the rest retrieved from reference TRBV7-2 and TRBJ1-1, is GAGVSQSPSNKVTEKGKDVELRCDPISGHTALYWYRQSLGQGLEFLIYFQGNSAPDKSGLPSDRFSAERTGGSVSTLTIQRTQQEDSAVYLCASSFSATSNTEAFFGQGTRLTVV.

The DNA for the CDR3 is TGTGCCAGTAGGGAGGCTACAGGGGGCTCTGGGGCCAACGTCCTGACTTTC. Its protein is CASREATGGSGANVLTF. This chain uses TRBV19 with TRBJ2-6; 8 nucleotides align to TRBD1. The CDR3 extends over 17 amino acids. Looked up from germline, CDR1 is LNHDA and CDR2 is SQIVND (reference sequence). Trimming removed 6 bases from V and 0 bases from J; junction bases left unmatched: 7.

The chain employs TRBV6-4 and TRBJ1-5; TRBD1 might be the D (5 bases). CDR3 length equals 13 residues. Germline-derived CDR1 and CDR2 are MRHNA and SNTAGT. V gave up 5 bases and J gave up 4 bases, with 9 bases separating them. Here the CDR3 DNA reads TGTGCCAGCAGTCCGACAGAGAATCAGCCCCAGCATTTT. Encoded protein: CASSPTENQPQHF.

The chain employs TRBV9 and TRBJ1-2; 9 bases align to TRBD1. This CDR3 is built from 17 residues. J gave up 7 bases and V 3 bases, and 16 bases lay outside the gene matches. CDR1 is SGDLS, CDR2 YYNGEE, per germline. CDR3 in amino acids: CASSATPKTGGFFGYTF. In DNA, the CDR3 is TGTGCCAGCAGCGCAACCCCGAAGACAGGGGGGTTCTTTGGCTACACCTTC.

Written as DNA, the CDR3 is TGTGCCAGCAGGGATAGTGGGGCCTCACACAATGAGCAGTTCTTC. Translated: CASRDSGASHNEQFF. The rearrangement uses TRBV3-1 (or the pseudogene TRBV3-2) and TRBJ2-1, with D possibly being TRBD1 (5 bases). CDR1 and CDR2 from the germline V gene are LGHDT and YNNKEL (reference sequence). V lost 6 bases and J 5 bases, leaving 17 bases between the germline ends. The CDR3 covers 15 residues.

The genes are TRBV28 and TRBJ2-5; 7 bases are shared with TRBD2. The germline V gene encodes CDR1 MDHEN and CDR2 SYDVKM. The CDR3 totals 18 residues. The V gene end was trimmed by 3 bases and the J gene end by 3 bases; junction bases not matched to a gene: 16. The chain's CDR3 is CASSLGFGKRGGEETQYF. The DNA for the CDR3 is TGTGCCAGCAGTTTGGGGTTTGGAAAGCGGGGAGGGGAAGAGACCCAGTACTTC.

This chain connects TRBV9 to TRBJ2-1; TRBD2 aligns across 9 bases. The CDR3 runs 16 residues. The V segment lost 2 bases and the J segment 3 bases; nucleotides outside the gene matches: 6. Germline lookup yields CDR1 SGDLS and CDR2 YYNGEE. The CDR3 bases are TGTGCCAGCAGCGTGGGTAGCGGGAGCATCTACAATGAGCAGTTCTTC. Translating it yields CASSVGSGSIYNEQFF.

V usage is TRBV6-5 and J usage is TRBJ2-1; 12 nucleotides match TRBD2. CDR3 length: 15 amino acids. V shed 5 bases, J shed 7 bases, and the junction held 6 bases outside the gene matches. Looked up from germline, CDR1 is MNHEY and CDR2 is SVGAGI. In nucleotides, the CDR3 is TGTGCCAGCAGTACGACTAGCGGGAGTGTTAATGAGCAGTTCTTC. As protein: CASSTTSGSVNEQFF.

This clone has more than one count but fewer than ten. The V gene is TRBV29-1, the J gene TRBJ2-7; D possibly corresponds to TRBD1 (6 bases). The CDR3 covers 12 residues. The ends were cut back, 4 bases at V and 3 bases at J, with 10 bases in the middle. Germline V gives CDR1 SQVTM, CDR2 ANQGSEA. The CDR3 protein is CSVGDIGYEQYF. For the CDR3, the DNA is TGCAGCGTTGGGGACATCGGCTACGAGCAGTACTTC.

The rearrangement uses TRBV28 and TRBJ1-5; tentatively, D is TRBD1 (5 bases). The V end lost 3 bases, the J end lost 4 bases, and 13 bases lay between the germline ends. The germline CDR1 and CDR2 sequences are MDHEN and SYDVKM. This CDR3 comprises 15 residues. The CDR3 bases are TGTGCCAGCAGTTTCGGGGGGTCTGCGAATCAGCCCCAGCATTTT. It translates to CASSFGGSANQPQHF.

The V gene is TRBV7-2, the J gene TRBJ2-1; 11 bases are shared with TRBD1. The V segment lost 4 bases and the J segment 4 bases; nucleotides outside the gene matches: 9. Germline V lookup: CDR1 SGHTA, CDR2 FQGNSA. The CDR3 consists of 17 residues. The CDR3 is CASSSRGGTGGYNEQFF. DNA for the CDR3: TGTGCCAGCAGCTCAAGGGGCGGGACAGGGGGGTACAATGAGCAGTTCTTC.

The rearrangement uses TRBV2 and TRBJ2-4, with 7 bases aligning to TRBD2. Germline-derived CDR1 and CDR2 are SNHLY and FYNNEI. The CDR3 covers 17 residues. V was pared by 2 bases and J by 5 bases, with 12 bases of the junction left unmatched. The CDR3 DNA sequence: TGTGCCAGCAGTGAACACGGCTTCGGGGGGATGGAAAACATTCAGTACTTC. This encodes CASSEHGFGGMENIQYF.

This sequence joins TRBV19 and TRBJ2-2; 7 positions agree with TRBD2. Losses at the gene ends were 7 bases for V and 1 base for J; bases not matched to a gene: 6. This CDR3 is 15 amino acids long. CDR1 LNHDA and CDR2 SQIVND come from the germline V gene (reference sequence). CDR3 loop: CASNSPSGNTGELFF. The CDR3 nucleotides read TGTGCCAGTAATTCTCCTAGCGGGAACACCGGGGAGCTGTTTTTT.

V usage is TRBV5-1 and J usage is TRBJ2-5; TRBD2 matches at 9 bases. This CDR3 spans 16 amino acids. Losses at the gene ends were 6 bases for V and 5 bases for J; bases not matched to a gene: 14. CDR1 SGHRS and CDR2 YFSETQ come from the germline V gene. DNA for the CDR3: TGCGCCAGCAATCCCCTAGCGGCGGGAGGGCTGGAGACCCAGTACTTC. It yields the protein CASNPLAAGGLETQYF.

V usage is TRBV6-1 and J usage is TRBJ2-7, with a weak D call TRBD2 (6 bases). Looked up from germline, CDR1 is MNHNS and CDR2 is SASEGT. The CDR3 consists of 16 residues. V was cut by 3 bases and J by 3 bases, with 18 bases left in between. The CDR3 sequence: CASSDPGTEDYYEQYF. The CDR3 DNA reads as TGTGCCAGCAGTGACCCCGGGACGGAGGACTACTACGAGCAGTACTTC.

This sequence joins TRBV11-2 and TRBJ2-1, with D perhaps TRBD2 (5 bases). CDR3 length: 16 amino acids. The germline CDR1 and CDR2 sequences are SGHAT and FQNNGV. V lost 1 base to trimming and J lost 2 bases, with 12 bases between them. The CDR3 reads CASSLGAVATYNEQFF. CDR3 bases: TGTGCCAGCAGCTTAGGAGCGGTAGCAACCTACAATGAGCAGTTCTTC.

The chain is built from TRBV9 and TRBJ1-6, with D hard to call. Trimming shortened V by 3 bases and J by 16 bases, and 14 bases separated the two germline ends. This CDR3 is built from 12 residues. The germline gives CDR1 SGDLS, CDR2 YYNGEE. CDR3 DNA: TGTGCCAGCAGCGCCGCCGGGAGGGAGCTCCACTTT. This codes for CASSAAGRELHF.